Listed here are 3 T cell receptor beta chains from one sample, sequenced in a study of graft-versus-host responses after intestinal transplantation. Generated by immunoSEQ multiplex PCR, the TCRdb table keeps only in-frame clones and is missing some. The table lists tens of thousands of clones, 85% to 95% of them singletons. No cognate antigen is known for these TCRs. The sample in question was unstimulated CD8+ T cells sorted from spleen or lymph node cells, obtained before intestinal transplant. The receptors originated from a human donor who received an intestinal transplant.

This chain links TRBV30 with TRBJ1-1; unclear D gene. The germline CDR1 and CDR2 sequences are GTSNPN and SVGIG (reference sequence). V lost 5 bases, J lost 5 bases, and 9 bases lay in between. The CDR3 has 11 amino acids. CDR3 DNA: TGTGCCTGGGCTGAGGGTACTGAAGCTTTCTTT. Translating it yields CAWAEGTEAFF.

The rearrangement links TRBV5-1 to TRBJ1-1, with TRBD1 matching 8 bases. The CDR3 covers 15 residues. CDR1 is SGHRS and CDR2 is YFSETQ in the germline V gene. The J segment lost 2 bases and the V segment lost 4 bases, leaving 7 bases of the junction unmatched. CDR3 loop: CASSLMTGVNTEAFF. CDR3 DNA sequence: TGCGCCAGCAGCCTAATGACAGGGGTTAACACTGAAGCTTTCTTT. The variable domain in full, with the rest retrieved from reference TRBV5-1 and TRBJ1-1, is KAGVTQTPRYLIKTRGQQVTLSCSPISGHRSVSWYQQTPGQGLQFLFEYFSETQRNKGNFPGRFSGRQFSNSRSEMNVSTLELGDSALYLCASSLMTGVNTEAFFGQGTRLTVV.

The chain carries TRBV9 and TRBJ2-3; 7 nucleotides match TRBD2. Germline V gene data show CDR1 as SGDLS and CDR2 as YYNGEE. This CDR3 spans 16 amino acids. J gave up 5 bases and V 0 bases, and 9 bases lay outside the gene matches. The DNA for the CDR3 is TGTGCCAGCAGCGTAGCGGGGAGCGGGGCTGGAGATACGCAGTATTTT. Its translation is CASSVAGSGAGDTQYF.